This TCR beta chain was captured by sequencing in a study of T cell responses to AZD1222 COVID-19 vaccine. Study-wide results and limits: It was only after the peak T cell response that any repertoires were sampled.

In regard to this clone: The antigen is not known.

Second doses at about 4 or about 12 weeks were pooled. The assay was immunoSEQ multiplex PCR, and TCRdb's table has in-frame clones only and misses some. The sample yields under 200,000 clones, around nine tenths seen once. Germline V gives CDR1 SEHNR, CDR2 FQNEAQ (reference sequence). This CDR3 region has 17 residues. V gave up 1 base and J gave up 0 bases; unmatched junction bases: 5. The sample in question was peripheral blood, obtained 28 days after the second AZD1222 dose. The V and J genes are TRBV7-9 and TRBJ1-5; 8 nucleotides align to TRBD1. The sequence came from an adult who received the AZD1222 COVID-19 vaccine. The CDR3: CASSLGLGTGSNQPQHF. The CDR3, as DNA: TGTGCCAGCAGCTTAGGGCTCGGGACAGGTAGCAATCAGCCCCAGCATTTT.